The source of this T cell receptor beta chain is a study of neoadjuvant anti-PD-1 for oral cavity cancer. Across the whole study: Patients without progression got a fourth dose around day 43. Findings of the study overall: After neoadjuvant nivolumab, PBMC T cell clonality was significantly higher in non-responders than responders.

Details on this clone: Its specificity is not known.

CDR3 length equals 14 residues. The V end lost 5 bases, the J end lost 5 bases, and 13 bases lay between the germline ends. Looked up from germline, CDR1 is SGHAT and CDR2 is FQDESV (reference sequence). TCRdb's copy holds only in-frame clones and misses some; the assay was immunoSEQ multiplex PCR. Found here are 9,300 or so clones, around 72% of them singletons; the top ten hold 3.5% to 5%. Time point: after neoadjuvant nivolumab, at surgical resection. Blood cells were analyzed directly, without culture or expansion. This material consisted of PBMCs, taken after nivolumab (anti-PD-1) treatment. The chain carries TRBV11-1 and TRBJ1-3; D is unclear. The sequence was obtained from a person aged 35 to 85 with oral cavity squamous cell carcinoma. For the CDR3, the DNA is TGTGCCAGCAGCCATGGGAGGGAGAGAAACACCATATATTTT. Amino acids: CASSHGRERNTIYF.